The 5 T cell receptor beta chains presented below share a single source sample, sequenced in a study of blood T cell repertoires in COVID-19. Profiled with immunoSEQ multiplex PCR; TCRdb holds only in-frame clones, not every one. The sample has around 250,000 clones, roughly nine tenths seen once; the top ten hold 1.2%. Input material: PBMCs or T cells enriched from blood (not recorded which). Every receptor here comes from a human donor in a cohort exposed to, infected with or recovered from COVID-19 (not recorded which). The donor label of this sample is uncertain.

The CDR3 DNA reads TGTGCCAGCAGCACTAACAGGGGGCGCCGCAATCAGCCCCAGCATTTT. Its protein is CASSTNRGRRNQPQHF. The rearrangement uses TRBV21-1 and TRBJ1-5; the table's TRBD1 call for D was not verified on the DNA. TRBV21-1 is marked as a pseudogene. This CDR3 has 16 residues.

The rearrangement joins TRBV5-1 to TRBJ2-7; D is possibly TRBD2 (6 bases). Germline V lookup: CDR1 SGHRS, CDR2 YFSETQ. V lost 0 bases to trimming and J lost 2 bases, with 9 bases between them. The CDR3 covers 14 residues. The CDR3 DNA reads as TGCGCCAGCAGCTTGGAGGAGGGCCCCTACGAGCAGTACTTC. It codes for CASSLEEGPYEQYF.

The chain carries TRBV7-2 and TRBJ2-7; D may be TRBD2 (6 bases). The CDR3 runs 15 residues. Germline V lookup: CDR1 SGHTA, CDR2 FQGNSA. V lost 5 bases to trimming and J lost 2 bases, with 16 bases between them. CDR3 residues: CASSRQTSFPYEQYF. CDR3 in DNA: TGTGCCAGCAGCCGGCAGACTAGTTTTCCCTACGAGCAGTACTTC.

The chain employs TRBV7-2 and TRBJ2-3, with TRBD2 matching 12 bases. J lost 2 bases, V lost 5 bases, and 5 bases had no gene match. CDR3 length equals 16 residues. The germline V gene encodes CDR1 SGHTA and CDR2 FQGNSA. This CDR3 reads CASSLGTSGLTDTQYF. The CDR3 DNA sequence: TGTGCCAGCAGCCTCGGGACTAGCGGGCTCACAGATACGCAGTATTTT. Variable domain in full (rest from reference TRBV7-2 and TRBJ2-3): GAGVSQSPSNKVTEKGKDVELRCDPISGHTALYWYRQSLGQGLEFLIYFQGNSAPDKSGLPSDRFSAERTGGSVSTLTIQRTQQEDSAVYLCASSLGTSGLTDTQYFGPGTRLTVL.

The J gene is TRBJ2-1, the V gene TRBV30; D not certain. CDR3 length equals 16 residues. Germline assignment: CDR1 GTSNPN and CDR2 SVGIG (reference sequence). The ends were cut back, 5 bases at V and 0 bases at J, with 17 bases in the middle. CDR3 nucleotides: TGTGCCTGGGATCCATACCGGGTCGGCTCCTACAATGAGCAGTTCTTC. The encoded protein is CAWDPYRVGSYNEQFF.